This TCR beta chain was sequenced in a study of vaccination and CD4 T cells after COVID-19. Treatment of the sample: roughly nine-day PBMC culture with coronavirus spike peptide pools or control peptides (ViraFEST assay). CD4+ T lymphocytes from the unexposed donor were collected before the COVID-19 pandemic (2011-2018). Comments on this clonotype: The antigen is not known.

Oncomine TCR Beta short-read sequencing was applied to DNA from cultured CD4+ T cells. TCRdb reanalysed the PCR reads using MiXCR and keeps one entry per CDR3 protein. The repertoire has several thousand distinct CDR3 sequences, about 39% of them found once; the top ten carry around 18%. This sequence was found in a human donor in good health. The sequenced sample was CD4+ T cells from blood, cultured in vitro.

CDR3 sequence (DNA): TGTGCCAGCAGCTTGTCAGGTGGAGAGTCCTACGAGCAGTACTTC. It encodes CASSLSGGESYEQYF. J is TRBJ2-7 and V is TRBV5-4; no clear D. Per the germline V gene, CDR1 is SGHNT and CDR2 is YYREEE (reference sequence). V was pared by 1 base and J by 1 base, with 12 bases between. The CDR3 has 15 amino acids.